The 12 T cell receptor beta chains in this list originate from one sample, sequenced in a study of T cells in Graves' hyperthyroidism and ophthalmopathy. RNA transcripts yielded amplified TCR beta CDR3 regions. The study used the HTBI primer set for a first-round RT-PCR of the TCR CDR3. In TCRdb, the multiplex PCR reads were re-called with MiXCR into one record per CDR3 protein. The repertoire holds around 190,000 distinct CDR3 sequences, with about a sixth as singletons. What was sequenced was blood. These receptors originate from a woman aged 45-65 years with Graves' hyperthyroidism.

The chain joins TRBV18 to TRBJ1-1; maybe TRBD1 (5 bases). The CDR3 runs 15 residues. Germline assignment: CDR1 KGHSH and CDR2 LQKENI. Trimming took off 2 bases at V and 1 base at J, with 11 bases between the two ends. In DNA, the CDR3 is TGTGCCAGCTCACCAACCGACGGGGGGAACACTGAAGCTTTCTTT. Encoded protein: CASSPTDGGNTEAFF.

In regard to this clonotype: This may be a read error: a much more frequent sequence differs by one nucleotide. J is TRBJ1-5 and V is TRBV6-1; TRBD1 aligns across 7 bases. The CDR3 is made up of 15 amino acids. Germline loops: CDR1 MNHNS, CDR2 SASEGT. CDR3 protein: CASTGGQGGGQPRHF. The DNA of the CDR3 is TGTGCCAGCACCGGTGGGCAGGGGGGGGGTCAGCCCCGGCATTTT.

This clonotype was found many times. The chain has TRBV30 and TRBJ2-1; TRBD2 matches 7 bases. The CDR3 spans 17 residues. The trim removed 3 bases at V and 9 bases at J, leaving 20 bases unmatched. The germline CDR1 and CDR2 sequences are GTSNPN and SVGIG (reference sequence). This chain's CDR3 is CAWRATRLASRRAEQFF. In nucleotides, the CDR3 is TGTGCCTGGAGAGCGACCCGACTAGCATCTCGAAGGGCTGAGCAGTTCTTC.

This clonotype was seen ten or more times. CDR3: CATSDLWTSSYNEQFF. The CDR3, as DNA: TGTGCCACCAGTGATTTGTGGACTAGCTCCTACAATGAGCAGTTCTTC. The V and J genes are TRBV24-1 and TRBJ2-1, with 7 bases matching TRBD2. The CDR3 has 16 residues. Unmatched junction bases numbered 1, after V lost 0 bases and J lost 0 bases. Germline lookup yields CDR1 KGHDR and CDR2 SFDVKD.

The chain uses TRBV5-1 and TRBJ2-1; 12 bases match TRBD2. This CDR3 is 17 amino acids long. The trim removed 2 bases at V and 6 bases at J, leaving 9 bases unmatched. Germline assignment: CDR1 SGHRS and CDR2 YFSETQ. The CDR3 DNA follows: TGCGCCAGCAGCTTAAGGACTAGCGGGATGGGGGGCAATGAGCAGTTCTTC. This encodes CASSLRTSGMGGNEQFF.

This sequence joins TRBV3-1 and TRBJ2-4; D is unclear. V gave up 0 bases and J gave up 5 bases, with 11 bases separating them. From germline, CDR1 is LGHDT and CDR2 YNNKEL (reference sequence). The CDR3 is 15 residues long. CDR3 coding DNA: TGTGCCAGCAGCCAAGACGTAGGCCTGGAAAACATTCAGTACTTC. This sequence encodes CASSQDVGLENIQYF.

This clonotype was seen ten or more times. The chain is built from TRBV27 and TRBJ2-1, with 8 bases fitting TRBD2. The V gene end was trimmed by 6 bases and the J gene end by 10 bases; junction bases not matched to a gene: 17. There are 16 residues in the CDR3. CDR1 is MNHEY, CDR2 SMNVEV, per germline (reference sequence). CDR3 sequence reads: CASRMNREGAFGEQFF. CDR3 in DNA: TGTGCCAGCAGAATGAACCGGGAGGGTGCTTTTGGGGAGCAGTTCTTC.

This clonotype was picked up many times. The chain employs TRBV27 and TRBJ1-1; D gene uncertain. The V gene lost 3 bases and the J gene lost 0 bases, with 5 bases spanning the gap. This CDR3 is built from 13 residues. Germline V CDR1 and CDR2: MNHEY, SMNVEV (reference sequence). The chain's CDR3 is CASSFTLNTEAFF. The CDR3 nucleotides are TGTGCCAGCAGTTTCACACTGAACACTGAAGCTTTCTTT.

This clonotype was counted at least ten times. The chain combines TRBV28 with TRBJ1-2; TRBD1 is a possible D gene (5 bases). Trimming took off 5 bases at V and 3 bases at J, with 10 bases between the two ends. The CDR3 runs to 13 residues. Germline V gene data show CDR1 as MDHEN and CDR2 as SYDVKM. CDR3 nucleotides: TGTGCCAGCAGTGGCAGGGAGGACTATGGCTACACCTTC. It yields the protein CASSGREDYGYTF.

The chain recombines TRBV12-3 or TRBV12-4 with TRBJ1-2, with 7 bases identical to TRBD1. Trimming cost V 4 bases and J 4 bases; bases outside gene matches: 9. This CDR3 is built from 15 residues. CDR3 region: CASSSQGTSPYGYTF. The DNA for the CDR3 is TGTGCCAGCAGTTCACAGGGGACGAGCCCCTATGGCTACACCTTC.

The rearrangement joins TRBV12-3 or TRBV12-4 to TRBJ1-1; D may be TRBD1 (5 bases). This CDR3 is 14 amino acids long. V lost 4 bases and J lost 3, with 12 bases in between. The CDR3 protein is CASSSQGQDTEAFF. The DNA for the CDR3 is TGTGCCAGCAGTTCTCAGGGCCAGGACACTGAAGCTTTCTTT.

The chain combines TRBV5-6 with TRBJ1-2; TRBD1 might be the D (5 bases). Trimming pared 3 bases from V and 8 bases from J, leaving 8 bases between. This CDR3 spans 11 amino acids. Germline V CDR1 and CDR2: SGHDT, YYEEEE. CDR3 in amino acids: CASSWGEGYTF. CDR3 DNA sequence: TGTGCCAGCAGCTGGGGGGAGGGCTACACCTTC. The full variable domain, its missing parts supplied by reference TRBV5-6 and TRBJ1-2, is DAGVTQSPTHLIKTRGQQVTLRCSPKSGHDTVSWYQQALGQGPQFIFQYYEEEERQRGNFPDRFSGHQFPNYSSELNVNALLLGDSALYLCASSWGEGYTFGSGTRLTVV.